This T cell receptor (beta chain) was captured by sequencing in a study of T cells after yellow fever vaccination. The CDR3 runs 16 residues. The germline gives CDR1 LGHNA, CDR2 YNFKEQ. Germline trimming cut 4 bases from V and 6 bases from J; bases unmatched to any gene: 12. This clonotype was seen a handful of times. Each CDR3 protein gets one entry after TCRdb re-called the 5' RACE reads with MiXCR. In the table there are about 350,000 distinct CDR3 sequences, approximately 4% of which are singletons. The sample here was PBMCs, taken 5 days after the yellow fever booster vaccination. The receptor was derived from a young man who received the YFV17D yellow fever vaccine. J is TRBJ2-1 and V is TRBV4-2; TRBD2 agrees at 7 bases. The CDR3 region has the DNA TGTGCCAGCAGCCCAGGCGGAAACGGGGGGATCAATGAGCAGTTCTTC. Encoded protein: CASSPGGNGGINEQFF.